The entry below describes one TCR beta chain. There are many counts of this clonotype. Its antigen is unknown. Nothing much larger sits one base from this clone, and base qualities are not available. TCR alpha and beta CDR3 regions were amplified with the iRepertoire nested amplicon-rescue multiplex PCR (arm-PCR) platform from RNA. The input for one-step reverse transcription and amplification was about 85-450 ng of tissue mRNA or PBMC total RNA. Following bead purification, Illumina adapters were added through a secondary multiplex PCR, and the libraries were then gel-purified between 200 and 400 bp. Libraries carried internal 6-nucleotide barcodes used for demultiplexing. Sequencing of the libraries was done on an Illumina MiSeq using 2x220 or 2x250 nucleotide paired-end reads. From the authors' description of their analysis: FLASH 1.2.11 was used to merge paired reads, and BWA-MEM then aligned the reads to the GRCh37 human genome before TRA and TRB reads were extracted. For V and J assignment, an IMGT-derived reference of cassette sequences and CDR3 motifs that included pseudogenes was used. Reads were translated in three frames, and productive CDR3s were defined as those with a C...FGXG motif and no stop codons. Clonotypes were defined as unique combinations of V-J cassette pair and CDR3 amino acid sequence. Reads were filtered by Hamming distance, thresholded by each sample's sequence error rate in mapped regions. The public sequencing data were trimmed at Q25 with fastp and processed into clonotypes with MiXCR by TCRdb, which kept only in-frame beta chains. Rows with a matching CDR3 protein are joined into one entry that keeps the most common DNA and genes. The V and J calls were not made by the authors but by TCRdb's processing. The sample table holds some 85,000 distinct CDR3 sequences, of which around a quarter were seen once. The ten largest clones capture roughly 6.7% of the sample.

Its CDR3 holds 15 amino acids, cysteine through phenylalanine. The only DNA kept is the CDR3, 45 bases in frame from the first base. A distance of 14 bases separates the germline ends of V and J, which lose 4 bases and 4 bases respectively. For CDR1 and CDR2, the germline V gene lists MGHRA and YSYEKL. The data are from a study of glioma-infiltrating T cells (dated by TCRdb to the mid-2010s). Turning to the overall study: TCR alpha- and beta-chain repertoires were sequenced from glioma tissue, non-neoplastic brain tissue and matched peripheral blood mononuclear cells. To gauge divergence between tissue and blood T-cell populations, every tissue-infiltrating repertoire was compared against the peripheral blood repertoire from the same patient. The paired cohort comprised three low-grade glioma patients, about 8 primary glioblastoma patients and three non-glioma patients contributing non-neoplastic brain tissue. Here is what the overall study found, with its caveats: Group comparisons were based on small numbers of patients: three non-neoplastic, three low-grade glioma and several glioblastoma patients. In non-neoplastic patients, VJ-independent divergence between tissue and blood fell below expectation, whereas in all gliomas, and especially in low-grade gliomas, the divergence rose above expectation. Only a very small number of CDR3 sequences turned up in both tissue and blood, a result put down to high CDR3 diversity combined with limited sampling.

The source of this sequence is a human donor with low-grade glioma or glioblastoma, undergoing nonglioma brain surgery, or in good health (not recorded which). Sequenced material: glioma tissue, nonneoplastic brain tissue, or PBMCs (not recorded which). The chain joins TRBV4-1 to TRBJ1-5; TRBD1 is a weak D gene call, 5 bases matching. The CDR3 amino acid sequence is: CASSPRPGTNQPQHF. The nucleotide sequence reads as follows: TGCGCCAGCAGCCCCCGTCCCGGGACGAATCAGCCCCAGCATTTT.